Many counts were recorded for the clone carrying this T cell receptor (beta chain). What it binds is unknown. CDR3 length: 14 amino acids. V was clipped by 8 bases and J by 2 bases; unmatched bases: 6. This sample was taken from a study of T-cell memory formation after mild COVID-19. TCR alpha and TCR beta cDNA libraries carrying sample barcodes and UMIs came from 5'RACE with constant-segment primers. TCRdb reprocessed the 5' RACE reads with MiXCR, giving one entry per CDR3 protein. The sample consists of hundreds of thousands of distinct CDR3 sequences, roughly 18% of them appearing once. Study-level results: Within pre-infection memory, some responding clones were found, suggesting cross-reactive memory joined.

This chain uses TRBV12-3 or TRBV12-4 with TRBJ2-5, with TRBD1 matching 9 bases. Sequencing used PBMCs or a T cell subset sorted from them (not recorded which). The receptor was derived from an adult woman who had mild COVID-19 (a few samples of this study predate the infection). Cell type and time point are not known. In nucleotides, the CDR3 is TGTGCCAGCTGTCCGGGACAGGGACAAGAGACCCAGTACTTC. Its protein product is CASCPGQGQETQYF.